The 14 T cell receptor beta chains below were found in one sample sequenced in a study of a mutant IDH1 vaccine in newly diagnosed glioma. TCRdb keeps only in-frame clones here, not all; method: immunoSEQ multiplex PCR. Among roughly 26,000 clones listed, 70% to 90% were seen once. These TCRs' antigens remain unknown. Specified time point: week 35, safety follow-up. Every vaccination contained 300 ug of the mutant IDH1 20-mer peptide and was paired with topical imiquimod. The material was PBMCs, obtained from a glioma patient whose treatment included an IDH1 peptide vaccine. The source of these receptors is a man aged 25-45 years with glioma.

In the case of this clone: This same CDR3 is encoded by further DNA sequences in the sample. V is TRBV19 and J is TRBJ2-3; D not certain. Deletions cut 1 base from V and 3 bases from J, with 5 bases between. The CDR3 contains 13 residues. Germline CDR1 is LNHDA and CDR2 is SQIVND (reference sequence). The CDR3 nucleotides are TGTGCCAGTAGTATAGGGGGTACAGATACGCAGTATTTT. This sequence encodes CASSIGGTDTQYF.

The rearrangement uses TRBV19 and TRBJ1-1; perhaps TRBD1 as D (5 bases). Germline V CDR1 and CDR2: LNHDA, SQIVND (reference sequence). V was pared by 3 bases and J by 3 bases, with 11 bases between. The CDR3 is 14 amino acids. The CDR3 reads CASSIRVGDTEAFF. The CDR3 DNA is TGTGCCAGTAGTATTAGGGTGGGGGACACTGAAGCTTTCTTT.

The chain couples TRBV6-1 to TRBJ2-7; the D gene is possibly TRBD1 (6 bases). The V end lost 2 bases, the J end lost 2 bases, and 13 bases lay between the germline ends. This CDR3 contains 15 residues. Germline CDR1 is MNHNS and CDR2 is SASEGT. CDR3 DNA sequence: TGTGCCAGCAGTGAAAGTCCAGGGGCCCCCTACGAGCAGTACTTC. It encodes CASSESPGAPYEQYF.

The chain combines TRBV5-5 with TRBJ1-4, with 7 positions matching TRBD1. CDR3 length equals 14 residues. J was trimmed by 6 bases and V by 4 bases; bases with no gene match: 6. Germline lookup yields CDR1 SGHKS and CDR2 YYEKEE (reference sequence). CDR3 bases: TGTGCCAGCAGCAATGCCGGGACAGATGAAAAACTGTTTTTT. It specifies CASSNAGTDEKLFF.

This chain's CDR3 is CASSSGNTIYF. In DNA, the CDR3 is TGTGCCAGCAGTTCCGGAAACACCATATATTTT. V is TRBV9 and J is TRBJ1-3; D unclear. This CDR3 region has 11 residues. Germline V gene lookup returns CDR1 SGDLS and CDR2 YYNGEE. Trimming pared 5 bases from V and 4 bases from J, leaving 4 bases between.

The CDR3 DNA sequence: TGTGCCAGCGCCTCGACATCTATGGAGGGTAAACTGTTTTTT. This translates into CASASTSMEGKLFF. V gene TRBV6-6 combines with J gene TRBJ1-4; unclear D gene. The CDR3 has 14 residues. The V end lost 8 bases, the J end lost 11 bases, and 21 bases lay between the germline ends. The germline CDR1 and CDR2 sequences are MNHNY and SVGAGI (reference sequence).

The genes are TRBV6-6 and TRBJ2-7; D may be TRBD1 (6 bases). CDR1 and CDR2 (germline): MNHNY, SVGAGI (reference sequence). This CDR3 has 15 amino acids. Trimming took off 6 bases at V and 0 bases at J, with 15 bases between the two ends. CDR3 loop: CASRQGPEISYEQYF. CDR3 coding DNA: TGTGCCAGCAGACAGGGTCCCGAAATCTCCTACGAGCAGTACTTC.

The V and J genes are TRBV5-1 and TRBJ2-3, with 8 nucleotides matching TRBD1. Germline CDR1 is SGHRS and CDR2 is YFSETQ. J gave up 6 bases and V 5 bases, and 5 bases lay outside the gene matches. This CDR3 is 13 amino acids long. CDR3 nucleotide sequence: TGCGCCAGCAGTTGGACAGGGCGGGATACGCAGTATTTT. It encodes CASSWTGRDTQYF.

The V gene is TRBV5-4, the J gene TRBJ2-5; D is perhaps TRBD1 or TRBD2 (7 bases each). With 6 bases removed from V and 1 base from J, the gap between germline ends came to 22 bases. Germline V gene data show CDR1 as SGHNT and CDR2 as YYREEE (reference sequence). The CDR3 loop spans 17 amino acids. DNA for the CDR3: TGTGCCAGCACCCCCGGGGGGACAGCCAATTTCCAAGAGACCCAGTACTTC. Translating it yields CASTPGGTANFQETQYF.

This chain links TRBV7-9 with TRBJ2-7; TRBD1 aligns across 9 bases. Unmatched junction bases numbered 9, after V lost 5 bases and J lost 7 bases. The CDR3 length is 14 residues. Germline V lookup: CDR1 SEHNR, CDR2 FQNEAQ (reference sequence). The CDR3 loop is CASSRTGGAGEQYF. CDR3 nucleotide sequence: TGTGCCAGCAGCCGAACAGGGGGCGCGGGTGAGCAGTACTTC.

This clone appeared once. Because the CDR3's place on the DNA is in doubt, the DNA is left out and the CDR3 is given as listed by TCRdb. The CDR3 reads CASSSSFADYNEQFF. The chain links TRBV6-6 to TRBJ2-1; TRBD2, the table's D call, was not compared with the DNA. The CDR3 has 15 amino acids, counting both end residues. Per the germline V gene, CDR1 is MNHNY and CDR2 is SVGAGI (reference sequence).

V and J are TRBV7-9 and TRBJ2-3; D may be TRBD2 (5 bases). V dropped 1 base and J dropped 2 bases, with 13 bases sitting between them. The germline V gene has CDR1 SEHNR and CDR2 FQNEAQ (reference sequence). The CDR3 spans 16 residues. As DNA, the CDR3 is TGTGCCAGCAGCTTAGAGGCGGGCACGAACACAGATACGCAGTATTTT. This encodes CASSLEAGTNTDTQYF.

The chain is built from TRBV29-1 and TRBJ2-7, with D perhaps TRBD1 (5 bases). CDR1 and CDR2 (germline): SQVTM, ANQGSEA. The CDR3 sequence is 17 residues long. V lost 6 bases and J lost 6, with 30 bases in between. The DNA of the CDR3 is TGCAGCGTGACCACCAGGGCGGATTATACTACCCTAGGCGAGCAGTACTTC. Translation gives CSVTTRADYTTLGEQYF.

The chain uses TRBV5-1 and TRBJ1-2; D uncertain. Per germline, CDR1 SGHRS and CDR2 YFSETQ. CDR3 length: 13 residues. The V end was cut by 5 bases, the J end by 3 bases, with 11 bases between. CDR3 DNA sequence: TGCGCCAGCAGTACGGGGAGCGACTATGGCTACACCTTC. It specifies CASSTGSDYGYTF.